This record covers a single TCR beta chain. Its antigen is undetermined. A read error may produce the germline difference seen at one junction end. The sample originates from a study of shared clonotypes between healthy human individuals. Study-wide points: Genetic and exposure-history diversity was limited by the few donors.

Generated by immunoSEQ multiplex PCR, the TCRdb table keeps only in-frame clones and is missing some. The sample comprises about 300,000 clones, 74% of which are singletons, and under 13% rests with the top ten. This TCR was recovered from a young man in good health. The sequencing sample was made of memory CD4+ T cells sorted from blood. Described subset: CD45RA-negative fraction.

CDR3 nucleotides: TGTGCCAGCTCTCCACAAAGACTAGCGGGAGGACAGAATGAGCAGTTCTTC. Translated, it gives CASSPQRLAGGQNEQFF. This chain links TRBV18 with TRBJ2-1, with 13 bases lining up with TRBD2. The CDR3 is 17 amino acids. Looked up from germline, CDR1 is KGHSH and CDR2 is LQKENI. Looking up the rest from reference TRBV18 and TRBJ2-1 gives the full variable domain: NAGVMQNPRHLVRRRGQEARLRCSPMKGHSHVYWYRQLPEEGLKFMVYLQKENIIDESGMPKERFSAEFPKEGPSILRIQQVVRGDSAAYFCASSPQRLAGGQNEQFFGPGTRLTVL.